The 11 T cell receptor beta chains presented below share a single source sample, sequenced in a study of blood T cell repertoires in COVID-19. Using immunoSEQ multiplex PCR, the repertoire was profiled, and TCRdb retains in-frame clones only, with some absent. The table includes about 270,000 clones, around 90% detected once. The sample taken for sequencing was PBMCs or T cells enriched from blood (not recorded which). The receptors were sampled from a man in his forties who had been exposed to COVID-19.

The chain has TRBV11-1 and TRBJ1-2; 7 positions agree with TRBD1. The CDR3 totals 12 residues. The germline CDR1 and CDR2 sequences are SGHAT and FQDESV (reference sequence). Trimming cost V 5 bases and J 6 bases; bases outside gene matches: 3. The CDR3 DNA follows: TGTGCCAGCAGCACCAGGGGGGATGGCTACACCTTC. Protein product: CASSTRGDGYTF.

This clone came up once. This chain links TRBV4-3 with TRBJ1-6; D remains unclear. V was trimmed by 0 bases and J by 0 bases, leaving 9 bases between them. The germline V gene has CDR1 LGHNA and CDR2 YSLEER. The CDR3 has 17 residues. The CDR3 loop is CASSQDRPSSYNSPLHF. The CDR3 DNA is TGCGCCAGCAGCCAAGATCGGCCTAGCTCCTATAATTCACCCCTCCACTTT.

The chain carries TRBV3-1 (or the pseudogene TRBV3-2) and TRBJ2-2, with 9 bases fitting TRBD2. The CDR3 contains 16 residues. V was clipped by 3 bases and J by 2 bases; unmatched bases: 4. Germline V gene sequence: CDR1 LGHDT, CDR2 YNNKEL (reference sequence). CDR3 amino acids: CASSHLAGPNTGELFF. The CDR3 DNA reads as TGTGCCAGCAGCCATCTAGCGGGACCCAACACCGGGGAGCTGTTTTTT.

The chain employs TRBV28 and TRBJ2-2, with a tentative D call TRBD1 (6 bases). Trimming stripped 7 bases from V and 6 bases from J, with 12 bases between. The CDR3 is made up of 13 amino acids. Per germline, CDR1 MDHEN and CDR2 SYDVKM. CDR3 DNA: TGTGCCAGCATACTCGGGACATCCGGGGAGCTGTTTTTT. Translating gives CASILGTSGELFF.

The chain is built from TRBV28 and TRBJ1-5; D may be TRBD1 (6 bases). Germline CDR1 is MDHEN and CDR2 is SYDVKM. Trimming cost V 0 bases and J 0 bases, with 12 bases left between them. This CDR3 comprises 17 residues. CDR3 loop: CASSLWERQDSNQPQHF. DNA for the CDR3: TGTGCCAGCAGTTTATGGGAGCGACAGGATAGCAATCAGCCCCAGCATTTT.

CDR3 DNA sequence: TGTGCCAGCAGAAACCCCGGGACAGGATACAATCAGCCCCAGCATTTT. Its translation: CASRNPGTGYNQPQHF. The rearrangement joins TRBV28 to TRBJ1-5; 8 bases match TRBD1. V lost 6 bases to trimming and J lost 3 bases; unmatched junction nucleotides: 10. Germline CDR1 reads MDHEN; CDR2 reads SYDVKM. The CDR3 totals 16 residues.

The chain joins TRBV4-1 to TRBJ1-3; 7 bases map to TRBD1. The CDR3 is 15 residues long. The junction had 8 bases not matched to a gene; V was cut back by 1 base and J by 8 bases. Per germline, CDR1 MGHRA and CDR2 YSYEKL. The CDR3 here is CASSQVGTAADTIYF. CDR3 bases: TGCGCCAGCAGCCAAGTCGGGACAGCGGCGGACACCATATATTTT.

The chain uses TRBV30 and TRBJ1-6; D gene uncertain. V lost 3 bases and J 6 bases, leaving 12 bases between the germline ends. The CDR3 length is 14 residues. The V gene's germline CDR1 is GTSNPN and CDR2 SVGIG (reference sequence). The CDR3 sequence is CAWSPGIRNSPLHF. CDR3 DNA sequence: TGTGCCTGGAGCCCCGGGATTCGTAATTCACCCCTCCACTTT.

The rearrangement uses TRBV6-1 and TRBJ2-7; D unclear. Between the trimmed V and J ends, which lost 1 base and 2 bases, there was a span of 9 bases. The V gene's germline CDR1 is MNHNS and CDR2 SASEGT. This CDR3 contains 14 residues. CDR3: CASSEGPTTYEQYF. CDR3 sequence (DNA): TGTGCCAGCAGTGAAGGTCCAACTACCTACGAGCAGTACTTC.

The chain is built from TRBV6-6 and TRBJ2-1, with TRBD2 matching over 11 bases. Germline loops: CDR1 MNHNY, CDR2 SVGAGI (reference sequence). V lost 5 bases and J lost 0; bases outside the gene matches: 9. This CDR3 has 18 residues. As DNA, the CDR3 is TGTGCCAGCAGTCTAGCGGGAGGCCCCCAGCACTCCTACAATGAGCAGTTCTTC. Translation: CASSLAGGPQHSYNEQFF.

J is TRBJ2-7 and V is TRBV7-9; 7 nucleotides line up with TRBD1. The J segment lost 2 bases and the V segment lost 3 bases, leaving 4 bases of the junction unmatched. This CDR3 comprises 14 residues. The germline CDR1 and CDR2 sequences are SEHNR and FQNEAQ (reference sequence). The CDR3 region is CASSLTTGPYEQYF. In nucleotides, the CDR3 is TGTGCCAGCAGCTTGACGACAGGGCCCTACGAGCAGTACTTC. Full variable domain (outside the CDR3, taken from reference TRBV7-9 and TRBJ2-7): DTGVSQNPRHKITKRGQNVTFRCDPISEHNRLYWYRQTLGQGPEFLTYFQNEAQLEKSRLLSDRFSAERPKGSFSTLEIQRTEQGDSAMYLCASSLTTGPYEQYFGPGTRLTVT.